A selection of T cell receptor beta chains follows, all from one sample in a study of Ad26.COV2.S vaccination and SARS-CoV-2 variants. Method: immunoSEQ multiplex PCR; TCRdb's copy keeps in-frame clones and lacks some. The sample holds about 480,000 clones; around 88% are singletons and the top ten take 9.5% to 15%. This material consisted of peripheral blood, taken in a trial of Ad26.COV2.S vaccine versus placebo. The receptors stem from a person aged 18-60 years who received the Ad26.COV2.S COVID-19 vaccine or a placebo. Both conserved end residues are part of each CDR3. The D gene is left open where the match is weak. The size entry is marked missing in some rows and otherwise reads once, few, many or a size class.

V gene	J gene	clone size	D gene	CDR3 DNA	CDR3 protein
TRBV11-1	TRBJ2-5	NA	NA	TGTGCCAGCAGCTTAGGGATGACCGGGTGGGAGACCCAGTACTTC	CASSLGMTGWETQYF
TRBV5-1	TRBJ2-2	NA	NA	TGCGCCAGCAGCGTGACATTAGCCACCGGGGAGCTGTTTTTT	CASSVTLATGELFF
TRBV7-8	TRBJ1-4	once	NA	TGTGCCAGCAGCTCGGGACGGAATAATGAAAAACTGTTTTTT	CASSSGRNNEKLFF
TRBV11-2	TRBJ1-4	NA	NA	TGTGCCAGCAGCTTATGGCAGTCGGCGGAAAAACTGTTTTTT	CASSLWQSAEKLFF
TRBV28	TRBJ1-3	few	NA	TGTGCCAGCAAGGGACCAGAATGGGGCACCATATATTTT	CASKGPEWGTIYF
TRBV6-5	TRBJ1-5	NA	NA	TGTGCCAGCAGCGAGGGGAGAGCTCAGCCCCAGCATTTT	CASSEGRAQPQHF
TRBV29-1	TRBJ2-1	NA	NA	TGCAGCGTTGATGGGACCCTCTGGGGGCACAATGAGCAGTTCTTC	CSVDGTLWGHNEQFF
TRBV30	TRBJ2-2	NA	NA	TGTGCCCAACCCAAGAACACCGGGGAGCTGTTTTTT	CAQPKNTGELFF
TRBV19	TRBJ2-2	NA	TRBD2	TGTGCCAGTAAATCCCCTCTAGCGGGGAACACCGGGGAGCTGTTTTTT	CASKSPLAGNTGELFF
TRBV9	TRBJ2-2	NA	NA	TGTGCCAGCAGCGTAGATCTGCCCGGGGAGCTGTTTTTT	CASSVDLPGELFF
TRBV4-2	TRBJ2-3	NA	TRBD2	TGTGCCAGCAGCCAGCAGGCTAGCGGGAGCACAGATACGCAGTATTTT	CASSQQASGSTDTQYF
TRBV10-2	TRBJ2-3	once	NA	TGCGCCAGCAGTGACAGACCTGGTCTGAGCACAGATACGCAGTATTTT	CASSDRPGLSTDTQYF
TRBV2	TRBJ2-2	few	TRBD2	TGTGCCAGCAGAGAAACTAGCGGGAGCGATCACGGGGAGCTGTTTTTT	CASRETSGSDHGELFF
TRBV27	TRBJ2-7	NA	TRBD1	TGTGCCAGCAGTCCCACAGGGGTCTACGAGCAGTACTTC	CASSPTGVYEQYF
TRBV29-1	TRBJ1-1	NA	NA	TGCAGCGCCAAGTGGGGGAACACTGAAGCTTTCTTT	CSAKWGNTEAFF
TRBV7-2	TRBJ2-5	NA	NA	TGTGCCAGCAGCTTTGTGGAGACCCAGTACTTC	CASSFVETQYF
TRBV27	TRBJ2-3	once	TRBD2	TGTGCCAGCAGTCCCGTCGGTCGGCGGGAGTCCCTTCCTACGCAGTATTTT	CASSPVGRRESLPTQYF
TRBV7-9	TRBJ1-4	NA	NA	TGTGCCAGCAGCTTGGGAGGGTTACAGGTTAATGAAAAACTGTTTTTT	CASSLGGLQVNEKLFF
TRBV19	TRBJ2-7	NA	NA	TGTGCCAGTAGTACTCTTACGGGGGAGCAGTACTTC	CASSTLTGEQYF
TRBV30	TRBJ1-5	NA	NA	TGTGCCTGGACCGCCGGGGGACATCAGCCCCAGCATTTT	CAWTAGGHQPQHF
TRBV6-6	TRBJ2-1	NA	TRBD2	TGTGCCAGCAGTTCAGTAAGCGGGAGGCACTACAATGAGCAGTTCTTC	CASSSVSGRHYNEQFF
TRBV13	TRBJ2-7	NA	NA	TGTGCCAGCAGCCCCCGGGGTCGGGGCGAGCAGTACTTC	CASSPRGRGEQYF
TRBV5-1	TRBJ2-2	NA	TRBD1	TGCGCCAGCAGCTTGGACAGGGGGTCCGGGGAGCTGTTTTTT	CASSLDRGSGELFF
TRBV28	TRBJ1-2	NA	NA	TGTGCCAGCAGTTATGGGTTCTATGGCTACACCTTC	CASSYGFYGYTF
TRBV7-2	TRBJ2-1	NA	TRBD1	TGTGCCAGCAGCGTAACCGGGACAGGAAGCTACAATGAGCAGTTCTTC	CASSVTGTGSYNEQFF
TRBV28	TRBJ1-6	NA	NA	TGTGCCAGCAGTTTTTCCGGGCCTGATAATTCACCCCTCCACTTT	CASSFSGPDNSPLHF
TRBV27	TRBJ1-6	NA	NA	TGTGCCAGCAGGGGGGGGGTAGGGTACTATAATTCACCCCTCCACTTT	CASRGGVGYYNSPLHF
TRBV7-2	TRBJ2-7	NA	TRBD2	TGTGCCAGCAACGATAGCGGGAGGGGAGGCGAGCAGTACTTC	CASNDSGRGGEQYF
TRBV28	TRBJ2-5	NA	NA	TGTGCCAGCAGTCCCCGACCGGGCCTCTCACAAGAGACCCAGTACTTC	CASSPRPGLSQETQYF
TRBV30	TRBJ1-3	NA	NA	TGTGCCTGCGCGACGGGAAACACCATATATTTT	CACATGNTIYF
TRBV5-4	TRBJ1-3	NA	TRBD1	TGTGCCAGCAGCCTGACAGGGGGCTCTGGAAACACCATATATTTT	CASSLTGGSGNTIYF
TRBV19	TRBJ2-1	once	NA	TGTGCCAGTAGTATATGGCGAGGGGCAATCAACGAGCAGTTCTTC	CASSIWRGAINEQFF
TRBV9	TRBJ2-1	NA	NA	TGTGCCAGCAGCGGACTAGACAGGGCCCTATACAATGAGCAGTTCTTC	CASSGLDRALYNEQFF